The clone carrying this TCR beta chain was recorded many times. What it recognizes is unknown. These data come from a study of regulatory T cells in long-lasting Graves disease. General observations from the study: New patients shared fewer public clonotypes (about 970) than persistent patients did (more than 2,500). With persistent disease, TRBV28, TRBJ1-2 and TRBJ2-5 were the favored segments. Accuracy was perhaps lowered by the small sample size.

Time point here: persistent/refractory GD, antithyroid drugs over 5 years with positive TRAb. Extracted RNA from PBMCs served as the source of the TCR library. Collection of peripheral blood (about 10 milliliters) was done using EDTA tubes. V lost 4 bases to trimming and J lost 4 bases; unmatched junction nucleotides: 8. CDR3 size: 16 residues. Sequencing libraries for TCR beta were prepared with iRepertoire HTBI primers and Arm-PCR of CDR3 regions. Using its own MiXCR run on the multiplex PCR reads, TCRdb lists one record per CDR3 protein. The sample shows some 450,000 distinct CDR3 sequences, roughly a quarter of them seen only once.

This specimen was peripheral blood mononuclear cells (PBMCs), taken when the disease was refractory, from a patient treated with antithyroid drugs. This TCR was recovered from a female donor with Graves disease. The chain employs TRBV12-3 or TRBV12-4 and TRBJ2-2; the match to TRBD1 covers 8 bases. The CDR3, as DNA: TGTGCCAGCAGTTCTACTGGACAGGGAATCACCGGGGAGCTGTTTTTT. This gives the protein CASSSTGQGITGELFF.